This T cell receptor beta chain stems from a study of control samples from healthy donors and cancer patients. Sequencing used immunoSEQ multiplex PCR; TCRdb keeps in-frame clones, though not all of them. The table has over 150,000 clones, about 90% seen once. Trimming stripped 0 bases from V and 8 bases from J, with 5 bases between. CDR3 length equals 12 residues. CDR1 MNHNS and CDR2 SASEGT come from the germline V gene. The chain combines TRBV6-1 with TRBJ2-1, with no clear D. This clonotype originated in a woman aged 50 to 65 in good health. The sequencing input was blood. Here the CDR3 reads CASSEADYEQFF. As DNA, the CDR3 is TGTGCCAGCAGTGAAGCGGATTATGAGCAGTTCTTC.